The text below deals with one T cell receptor (beta chain). The sample belongs to a study of blood T cell repertoires in COVID-19. The CDR3 length is 19 residues. Losses at the gene ends were 3 bases for V and 0 bases for J; bases not matched to a gene: 12. The V gene's germline CDR1 is SGDLS and CDR2 YYNGEE. In the original processing: Reference gene primers were amplified, and this amplification served to estimate nucleated cell counts. Assay: immunoSEQ multiplex PCR; the TCRdb copy retains only in-frame clones and omits some. V and J calls and clone size are given by that table; D and trimming were obtained from the DNA. The repertoire includes some 220,000 clones, roughly 85% of them detected once, and around 2.5% sits in the top ten.

This clonotype was obtained from a woman aged 70-85 years with COVID-19, enrolled during active disease. V usage is TRBV9 and J usage is TRBJ2-3; 11 bases align to TRBD1. Material for sequencing was peripheral blood. The CDR3 here is CASSASSRTGGPSTDTQYF. In DNA, the CDR3 is TGTGCCAGCAGCGCCAGTAGTAGGACAGGGGGCCCTAGCACAGATACGCAGTATTTT.